The clone carrying this T cell receptor (beta chain) is categorized as medium-sized. The antigen remains undetermined. CDR1 SGHTA and CDR2 FQGTGA come from the germline V gene. Trimming left V 5 bases short and J 4 bases short, with 18 bases between. This CDR3 is 16 amino acids long. Sorting of live CD3+CD8+TCRalphabeta+ cells by PD-1 and/or TIGIT gave four subsets. The source of the sample is a study of circulating CD8 cells and anti-PD-1 response in melanoma. Turning to the study itself: Of some 13 patients, seven got anti-PD-1 first and six had prior therapy. Study-level points and caveats: A small cohort with few responders supplied the baseline and M1 comparisons. Under 8% of TRB clonotypes were shared between subsets at M1.

The QIAseq Immune Repertoire TCR panel built the libraries from about 16 ng of total RNA. TCRdb independently ran MiXCR on the reads; one entry per CDR3 protein. This table holds 1,000 to 1,500 distinct CDR3 sequences, roughly a tenth found once. The chain uses TRBV7-3 and TRBJ2-1; a weak D match, TRBD2 (5 bases). The material sequenced was CD8+ T cells from PBMCs, taken at baseline or after one month of anti-PD-1 therapy (not recorded which). This clonotype was sampled from a human donor with melanoma. CDR3 region: CASSLQNPAVYNEQFF. CDR3 DNA: TGTGCCAGCAGCCTCCAAAACCCAGCGGTATACAATGAGCAGTTCTTC.